The 2 T cell receptor beta chains below all came from one sample that was sequenced in a study of cytomegalovirus exposure and HLA in healthy donors. This PCR relied on a set of 60 Vbeta primers and 13 Jbeta primers. Using immunoSEQ multiplex PCR, the repertoire was profiled, and TCRdb retains in-frame clones only, with some absent. The sample shows approximately 140,000 clones, 70% to 80% of them seen only once. The source material was PBMCs. These receptors were collected from a woman aged 50 to 60 in good health and CMV-seronegative.

The chain joins TRBV29-1 to TRBJ2-5; D unresolved. The DNA matches TRBJ2-7 better at its end, which makes the J call doubtful. The CDR3 is made up of 14 amino acids. The germline gives CDR1 SQVTM, CDR2 ANQGSEA. In nucleotides, the CDR3 is TGCAGCGTTGTTATTGGTGGTAGCTCCTACGAGCAGTACTTC. It encodes CSVVIGGSSYEQYF.

V gene TRBV7-2 combines with J gene TRBJ2-4; TRBD2 is a possible D gene (7 bases). V was pared by 4 bases and J by 0 bases, with 13 bases between. The CDR3 loop spans 16 amino acids. The germline gives CDR1 SGHTA, CDR2 FQGNSA. DNA of the CDR3: TGTGCCAGCAGCTCCGAGGGGGGGTTAGCCAAAAACATTCAGTACTTC. Amino acids: CASSSEGGLAKNIQYF.